Below, one T cell receptor (beta chain) is given with its context. Its cognate antigen is unknown. V was clipped by 2 bases and J by 2 bases, with 21 bases between them. The CDR3 runs 18 residues. CDR1 is SGHKS and CDR2 is YYEKEE in the germline V gene (reference sequence). This record comes from a study of a mutant IDH1 vaccine in newly diagnosed glioma. Described time point: week 35, safety follow-up. Alongside topical imiquimod, each dose of vaccine comprised 300 ug of mutant IDH1 20-mer peptide. Profiled with immunoSEQ multiplex PCR; TCRdb holds only in-frame clones, not every one. In the table there are about 68,000 clones, approximately 88% of which are singletons.

The chain uses TRBV5-5 and TRBJ2-3; D is ambiguous. Sample: PBMCs, taken from a glioma patient whose treatment included an IDH1 peptide vaccine. This TCR was recovered from a man aged 18 to 30 with glioma. The CDR3 is CASSLPGLLAASTDTQYF. The CDR3, as DNA: TGTGCCAGCAGCTTACCCGGTTTGTTGGCAGCATCCACAGATACGCAGTATTTT.